Included here is one TCR beta chain sequence, with context. How the authors handled the data: Amplified reference gene primers provided the basis for estimating nucleated cell counts. Sequencing used immunoSEQ multiplex PCR; TCRdb keeps in-frame clones, though not all of them. The V and J calls and clone size were taken over from that table, and D and trimming were inferred from the DNA. The repertoire holds about 160,000 clones, with about 80% as singletons. The CDR3 loop spans 16 amino acids. The V segment lost 7 bases and the J segment 1 base; nucleotides outside the gene matches: 7. The germline V gene has CDR1 SEHNR and CDR2 FQNEAQ (reference sequence). This sample stems from a study of blood T cell repertoires in COVID-19. Study summary: Specimens from acute and convalescent COVID-19 originated in the United States, Italy and Spain. Sample material is recorded as cDNA or gDNA derived from T cells, B-cell-depleted T cells, or PBMCs.

The sequencing sample was made of peripheral blood. The receptor was isolated from a man aged 60-69 years with acute or convalescent COVID-19. The rearrangement uses TRBV7-9 and TRBJ2-5; 12 nucleotides match TRBD2. In DNA form, the CDR3 reads TGTGCCAGCACCCTCGGACTAGCGGGGTTCCAAGAGACCCAGTACTTC. Encoded protein: CASTLGLAGFQETQYF.